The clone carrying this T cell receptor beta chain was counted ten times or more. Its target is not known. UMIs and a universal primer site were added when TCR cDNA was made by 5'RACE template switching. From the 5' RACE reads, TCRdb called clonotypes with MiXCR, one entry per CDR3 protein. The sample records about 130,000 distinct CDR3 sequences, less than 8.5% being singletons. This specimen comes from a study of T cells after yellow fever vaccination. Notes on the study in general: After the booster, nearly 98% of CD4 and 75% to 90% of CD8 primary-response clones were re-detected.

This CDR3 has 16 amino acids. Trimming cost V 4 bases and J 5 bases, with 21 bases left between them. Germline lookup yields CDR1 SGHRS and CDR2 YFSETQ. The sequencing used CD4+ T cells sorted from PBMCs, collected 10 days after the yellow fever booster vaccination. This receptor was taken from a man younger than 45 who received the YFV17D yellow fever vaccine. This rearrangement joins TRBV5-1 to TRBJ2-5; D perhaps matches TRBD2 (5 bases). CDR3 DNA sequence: TGCGCCAGCAGCAAGCAGATAGCGCCCCAAGGGGAGACCCAGTACTTC. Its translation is CASSKQIAPQGETQYF.